This is a list of T cell receptor beta chains from one sample in a study of vaccination effects on CD4 cells after COVID-19. The antigens for these receptors are not known. Produced via immunoSEQ multiplex PCR; TCRdb's table is partial and in-frame only. This table holds roughly 61,000 clones, roughly 80% found once. Sample: CD4+ T cells from PBMCs cultured with HCoV-229E spike peptides, taken before COVID-19 vaccination. The receptors were sampled from a human donor who received a COVID-19 vaccine. Each CDR3 is given with its conserved first and last residue. The order of the fields is clone size, J gene, D gene, CDR3 length, V gene, CDR3 DNA, CDR3 protein. The D gene is left open where the match is weak. The size field is filled for only some rows; it gives once, few, many or a size class.

size: -; J: TRBJ2-1; D: -; length: 13; V: TRBV18; DNA: TGTGCCAGCGCGGAAATAAGGGACAATGAGCAGTTCTTC; CDR3: CASAEIRDNEQFF
size: -; J: TRBJ2-5; D: -; length: 15; V: TRBV24-1; DNA: TGTGCCACCAGTGATGTAACAGGGCGGGGGGAGACCCAGTACTTC; CDR3: CATSDVTGRGETQYF
size: -; J: TRBJ2-2; D: TRBD1; length: 15; V: TRBV5-1; DNA: TGCGCCAGCACCCCCGGGACAGGGGACACCGGGGAGCTGTTTTTT; CDR3: CASTPGTGDTGELFF
size: once; J: TRBJ2-5; D: -; length: 14; V: TRBV9; DNA: TGTGCCAGCAGCGTAAGTCAGGGCCTAGAGACCCAGTACTTC; CDR3: CASSVSQGLETQYF
size: -; J: TRBJ1-1; D: TRBD1; length: 15; V: TRBV7-2; DNA: TGTGCCAGCAGCTTTGGGGACAGAAAGAACACTGAAGCTTTCTTT; CDR3: CASSFGDRKNTEAFF
size: -; J: TRBJ1-5; D: TRBD1; length: 17; V: TRBV7-3; DNA: TGTGCCAGCAGATCTCATCCGGGACAGGGCCTCGATCAGCCCCAGCATTTT; CDR3: CASRSHPGQGLDQPQHF
size: -; J: TRBJ1-2; D: -; length: 13; V: TRBV20-1; DNA: TGCAGTGCTAGTCGAACAGCTAACTATGGCTACACCTTC; CDR3: CSASRTANYGYTF
size: -; J: TRBJ2-3; D: -; length: 13; V: TRBV10-1; DNA: TGCGCCAGCAGTCGGACCCATACAGATACGCAGTATTTT; CDR3: CASSRTHTDTQYF
size: -; J: TRBJ1-1; D: -; length: 15; V: TRBV7-9; DNA: TGTGCCAGCAGCTTATATGCAGGGGAAAACACTGAAGCTTTCTTT; CDR3: CASSLYAGENTEAFF
size: -; J: TRBJ2-1; D: TRBD2; length: 16; V: TRBV2; DNA: TGTGCCAGCAGTGATAGGGAGCGGGGGGGCCTCGATGAGCAGTTCTTC; CDR3: CASSDRERGGLDEQFF
size: -; J: TRBJ2-1; D: TRBD2; length: 20; V: TRBV5-8; DNA: TGTGCCAGCCCGACGCCGCCGGGACTAGCGGGGGCCAGCTCCTACAATGAGCAGTTCTTC; CDR3: CASPTPPGLAGASSYNEQFF
size: -; J: TRBJ2-2; D: -; length: 16; V: TRBV5-4; DNA: TGTGCCAGCAGCTTCGGCGGGACACTTGACACCGGGGAGCTGTTTTTT; CDR3: CASSFGGTLDTGELFF
size: -; J: TRBJ2-3; D: -; length: 14; V: TRBV6-5; DNA: TGTGCCAGCAGTTACTCGAGTGAGGCAGATACGCAGTATTTT; CDR3: CASSYSSEADTQYF
size: -; J: TRBJ2-1; D: TRBD2; length: 15; V: TRBV6-2/TRBV6-3; DNA: TGTGCCAGCAGTTACTTCGGCGGGGGGGAGAATGAGCAGTTCTTC; CDR3: CASSYFGGGENEQFF
size: -; J: TRBJ2-2; D: -; length: 15; V: TRBV10-2; DNA: TGCGCCAGCAGTGAGTACAGGGCGGCCACCGGGGAGCTGTTTTTT; CDR3: CASSEYRAATGELFF
size: -; J: TRBJ2-1; D: TRBD2; length: 13; V: TRBV29-1; DNA: TGCAGCGTTGTAGACGGGGGGGCCATTGAGCAGTTCTTC; CDR3: CSVVDGGAIEQFF
size: -; J: TRBJ2-3; D: -; length: 12; V: TRBV4-3; DNA: TGCGCCAGCAGCCAACCCCCGGATACGCAGTATTTT; CDR3: CASSQPPDTQYF
size: -; J: TRBJ1-2; D: TRBD1; length: 13; V: TRBV18; DNA: TGTGCCAGCTCACCGGGACAGGGACATGGCTACACCTTC; CDR3: CASSPGQGHGYTF
size: -; J: TRBJ1-3; D: -; length: 18; V: TRBV24-1; DNA: TGTGCCACCAGTGATTTGAGGGCCGGCTCTGGCTCTGGAAACACCATATATTTT; CDR3: CATSDLRAGSGSGNTIYF
size: -; J: TRBJ2-5; D: -; length: 13; V: TRBV10-3; DNA: TGTGCCATCAGTACAGGGCCCGGGGAGACCCAGTACTTC; CDR3: CAISTGPGETQYF
size: once; J: TRBJ1-6; D: TRBD1; length: 15; V: TRBV9; DNA: TGTGCCAGCAGCGTAAGGACAGGGGAGAATTCACCCCTCCACTTT; CDR3: CASSVRTGENSPLHF
size: once; J: TRBJ2-3; D: -; length: 16; V: TRBV4-1; DNA: TGCGCCAGCAGCCAAGGGTGGGAGTCTCTGGGGGATACGCAGTATTTT; CDR3: CASSQGWESLGDTQYF
size: -; J: TRBJ1-2; D: -; length: 15; V: TRBV10-3; DNA: TGTGCCATCAGTCGTTCGCTCCCCGGTAACTATGGCTACACCTTC; CDR3: CAISRSLPGNYGYTF
size: once; J: TRBJ2-3; D: TRBD1; length: 14; V: TRBV6-4; DNA: TGTGCCAGCAGTCCCGGGACAGGGGGCGATACGCAGTATTTT; CDR3: CASSPGTGGDTQYF
size: -; J: TRBJ2-3; D: TRBD2; length: 17; V: TRBV5-8; DNA: TGTGCCAGCCCTTGGCTAGCGGGGGGACCTAGCACAGATACGCAGTATTTT; CDR3: CASPWLAGGPSTDTQYF
size: -; J: TRBJ2-2; D: TRBD1; length: 14; V: TRBV24-1; DNA: TGTGCCACATCGGGACAGTCGAACACCGGGGAGCTGTTTTTT; CDR3: CATSGQSNTGELFF
size: once; J: TRBJ2-2; D: -; length: 16; V: TRBV9; DNA: TGTGCCAGCAGCGTACCTGGGACACTTAACACCGGGGAGCTGTTTTTT; CDR3: CASSVPGTLNTGELFF
size: once; J: TRBJ1-3; D: -; length: 14; V: TRBV18; DNA: TGTGCCAGCTCACCACAGGAGTCTGGAAACACCATATATTTT; CDR3: CASSPQESGNTIYF
size: few; J: TRBJ1-1; D: -; length: 15; V: TRBV29-1; DNA: TGCAGCGTTGAAGATCCGGCGGCCAAGGGGACTGAAGCTTTCTTT; CDR3: CSVEDPAAKGTEAFF
size: -; J: TRBJ2-3; D: -; length: 13; V: TRBV19; DNA: TGTGCCTCACAAGACGAGTACACAGATACGCAGTATTTT; CDR3: CASQDEYTDTQYF
size: -; J: TRBJ2-1; D: -; length: 15; V: TRBV24-1; DNA: TGTGCAACCACGAGTCGAACAGGGAGGAACGATGAGCAGTTCTTC; CDR3: CATTSRTGRNDEQFF
size: -; J: TRBJ2-1; D: TRBD2; length: 16; V: TRBV2; DNA: TGTGCCAGCAGCGTTAGATCCGGGACTAGGACCCATGAGCAGTTCTTC; CDR3: CASSVRSGTRTHEQFF
size: -; J: TRBJ2-5; D: TRBD1; length: 16; V: TRBV10-2; DNA: TGCGCCAGCCGGCAGGAACCGGGACAGCTGCAAGAGACCCAGTACTTC; CDR3: CASRQEPGQLQETQYF
size: -; J: TRBJ1-2; D: -; length: 14; V: TRBV18; DNA: TGTGCCAGCTCATCAATTCTCGACCCGGAGGGCTACACCTTC; CDR3: CASSSILDPEGYTF
size: -; J: TRBJ1-5; D: -; length: 14; V: TRBV5-1; DNA: TGCGCCAGCAGCTATGCAGGGGGCAATCAGCCCCAGCATTTT; CDR3: CASSYAGGNQPQHF
size: once; J: TRBJ1-1; D: -; length: 11; V: TRBV6-5; DNA: TGTGCCACCCGGATGAACACTGAAGCTTTCTTT; CDR3: CATRMNTEAFF
size: -; J: TRBJ1-5; D: TRBD1; length: 15; V: TRBV7-2; DNA: TGTGCCAGCAGCTTAGAGGCAGGGGGCTTACAGCCCCAGCATTTT; CDR3: CASSLEAGGLQPQHF
size: once; J: TRBJ2-5; D: -; length: 17; V: TRBV5-1; DNA: TGCGCCAGCAGCCCGGACAATCCCGGCCGGAACCAAGAGACCCAGTACTTC; CDR3: CASSPDNPGRNQETQYF
size: -; J: TRBJ2-3; D: TRBD2; length: 20; V: TRBV5-5; DNA: TGTGCCAGCAGCTTGTCCGTGCCAGGGAGCGGGGGGATTAGCACAGATACGCAGTATTTT; CDR3: CASSLSVPGSGGISTDTQYF
size: -; J: TRBJ1-3; D: -; length: 12; V: TRBV6-5; DNA: TGTGCCAGCTCCGGCTCTGGAAACACCATATATTTT; CDR3: CASSGSGNTIYF
size: -; J: TRBJ2-4; D: TRBD1; length: 17; V: TRBV24-1; DNA: TGTGCCACCAGTGATTTGCTCCCTATGGACAGGGCCCTATTTCAGTACTTC; CDR3: CATSDLLPMDRALFQYF
size: -; J: TRBJ1-6; D: TRBD1; length: 16; V: TRBV6-5; DNA: TGTGCCAGCAGTTACTCCGGGACAGGAAATAATTCACCCCTCCACTTT; CDR3: CASSYSGTGNNSPLHF
size: -; J: TRBJ2-5; D: -; length: 16; V: TRBV4-1; DNA: TGCGCCAGCAGCCAAGTTGTGGGCCCCTCGTTGCAGACCCAGTACTTC; CDR3: CASSQVVGPSLQTQYF
size: -; J: TRBJ2-4; D: -; length: 18; V: TRBV4-1; DNA: TGCGCCAGCAGCCAACCAAGGGGGGTAGGAGAGGCGTGGGACATTCAGTACTTC; CDR3: CASSQPRGVGEAWDIQYF
size: -; J: TRBJ1-3; D: -; length: 16; V: TRBV28; DNA: TGTGCCAGCAGTTTACGGGATCTAGGCTCTGGAAACACCATATATTTT; CDR3: CASSLRDLGSGNTIYF
size: -; J: TRBJ2-3; D: TRBD2; length: 14; V: TRBV28; DNA: TGTGCCAGCAGGAGCGGGGGAAGCACAGATACGCAGTATTTT; CDR3: CASRSGGSTDTQYF
size: -; J: TRBJ2-1; D: TRBD1; length: 16; V: TRBV2; DNA: TGTGCCAGCAGTCCAACCAGGACAGGAATCTACAATGAGCAGTTCTTC; CDR3: CASSPTRTGIYNEQFF
size: few; J: TRBJ1-1; D: TRBD1; length: 14; V: TRBV5-1; DNA: TGCGCCAGCAGCTTGACAGGGGCGAACACTGAAGCTTTCTTT; CDR3: CASSLTGANTEAFF